The clone carrying this T cell receptor beta chain was seen a few times. Its antigen is not known. In germline, CDR1 is SGDLS, CDR2 YYNGEE. This CDR3 region has 13 residues. V shed 5 bases, J shed 3 bases, and the junction held 2 bases outside the gene matches. This entry comes from a study of CD8+CD57+ T cells in acquired aplastic anemia. Study information: Across the sorted CD4+ and CD8+ cells, DNA amounts averaged around 3.2 ug.

Findings of the study overall: Approximately 27 CD8+ CDR3 sequences occurred in both the patients and the controls. Patients and healthy controls showed no significant CD8+ Simpson's diversity difference.

An expansion of CD8+CD57+ cells by flow cytometry had been shown in patients chosen for sequencing. CDR3 and TCR beta VDJ profiling relied on genomic DNA as the template. MiXCR, applied by TCRdb to the reads, yields one record per CDR3 protein. Altogether fewer than 200,000 distinct CDR3 sequences are present, roughly two thirds being singletons, with the ten largest covering 35% to 50%. The TCR originated in a human donor with aplastic anemia. Sequenced input: sorted CD4+, CD8+, or CD8+CD57+ T cells (not recorded which) from PBMCs. The chain couples TRBV9 to TRBJ2-5; 9 nucleotides match TRBD1. The CDR3 region is CASRGQGEETQYF. The CDR3, as DNA: TGTGCCAGCAGGGGACAGGGAGAAGAGACCCAGTACTTC.